This TCR beta chain was sequenced during a study of cytomegalovirus exposure and HLA in healthy donors. Findings and caveats of the study: With DRB1 most and HLA-C fewest, TCR association rates differed between HLA loci in a later analysis. It was reportedly the case that the classifier diagnosed cytomegalovirus status with high specificity and sensitivity. The number of N-insertions in an Asian-associated ancestry cluster was reportedly below the roughly 660-donor mean in a later analysis.

Per germline, CDR1 MNHEY and CDR2 SMNVEV (reference sequence). There are 16 residues in the CDR3. Germline trimming cut 5 bases from V and 4 bases from J; bases unmatched to any gene: 9. Researchers ran the PCR with 60 Vbeta and 13 Jbeta primers. Measured with immunoSEQ multiplex PCR; TCRdb has only the in-frame clones, and not every one. The sample includes about 110,000 clones, roughly four fifths of them seen just once. On this clone: Its specificity is unknown.

This chain joins TRBV27 and TRBJ2-1, with TRBD2 matching over 9 bases. The sequencing input was PBMCs. This TCR came from a male donor in good health and CMV-seropositive. The CDR3 DNA sequence: TGTGCCAGCAGTCCCCTGGGACTAGCAGAATACAATGAGCAGTTCTTC. Amino acids: CASSPLGLAEYNEQFF.